The entry below gives a single T cell receptor (beta chain) sequence along with its context. CDR1 SGHNT and CDR2 YYREEE come from the germline V gene (reference sequence). V lost 5 bases and J 8 bases, leaving 20 bases between the germline ends. There are 15 residues in the CDR3. The sample comes from a study of control samples from healthy donors and cancer patients. TCRdb's copy holds only in-frame clones and misses some; the assay was immunoSEQ multiplex PCR. The sample lists 95,000 to 150,000 clones, about 92% occurring once. The gene calls are TRBV5-4 and TRBJ2-1; tentatively, D is TRBD1 (5 bases). The sample comprised PBMCs. This receptor was obtained from a man older than 75 with head and neck cancer. The CDR3: CASSRDSVPSDEQFF. As DNA, the CDR3 is TGTGCCAGCAGTCGAGACAGCGTACCCTCGGATGAGCAGTTCTTC.